The entry below gives a single T cell receptor beta chain sequence along with its context. As yet, its antigen is unknown. UMI-labeled 5' RACE TRB cDNA libraries were prepared from the cells. TCRdb re-called the 5' RACE reads and shows each CDR3 protein once, DNA omitted. The table for this sample gives about 53,000 distinct CDR3 sequences. The data belong to a study of CXCR3-negative and CXCR3-positive naive CD8 T cells. Broader study findings: Relative to memory CD8+ cells, whose diversity was much lower, both naive subsets had comparably high diversity.

The length of the CDR3 is 15 residues. Per germline, CDR1 SEHNR and CDR2 FQNEAQ (reference sequence). Researchers reported sorting every CD8+ T cell subset in triplicate, a few hundred thousand cells per sort. Among CD8+ T cells, naive ones were CD45RO-CCR7+CD27+CD95-. The TCR was taken from a human donor in good health. Some clones in this sample may be carry-over from other donors' samples. The sample comprised naive CXCR3- CD8+ T cells from blood. The subset here: CD45RO-CCR7+CD27+CD95- naive CD8+ T cells lacking CXCR3 (TNR3-). The chain uses TRBV7-9 and TRBJ2-4; with no DNA, the TCRdb D assignment of TRBD1 cannot be verified. CDR3 in amino acids: CASSLVFAGENIQYF.